The T cell receptor beta chain described here comes from a study of blood T cell repertoires in COVID-19. Study-wide context: The United States, Italy and Spain supplied acute and convalescent COVID-19 samples.

The authors' processing: Reference gene primer amplification gave estimated nucleated cell counts. Libraries were prepared by immunoSEQ multiplex PCR; TCRdb keeps only in-frame clonotypes and omits some of them. D and trimming come from the DNA, and the V and J calls and clone size come from that table. The sample gives approximately 98,000 clones, 80% to 85% of which show up once; around 4% is in the top ten. Germline lookup yields CDR1 MNHNY and CDR2 SVGAGI (reference sequence). V was pared by 6 bases and J by 0 bases, with 11 bases between. The CDR3 spans 15 residues. The gene calls are TRBV6-6 and TRBJ2-2; no definite D call. The sequenced sample consisted of peripheral blood. This clonotype originated in a man aged 55 to 69 with acute or convalescent COVID-19. This chain's CDR3 is CASSLFSPNTGELFF. In nucleotides, the CDR3 is TGTGCCAGCAGCCTATTTAGCCCGAACACCGGGGAGCTGTTTTTT.